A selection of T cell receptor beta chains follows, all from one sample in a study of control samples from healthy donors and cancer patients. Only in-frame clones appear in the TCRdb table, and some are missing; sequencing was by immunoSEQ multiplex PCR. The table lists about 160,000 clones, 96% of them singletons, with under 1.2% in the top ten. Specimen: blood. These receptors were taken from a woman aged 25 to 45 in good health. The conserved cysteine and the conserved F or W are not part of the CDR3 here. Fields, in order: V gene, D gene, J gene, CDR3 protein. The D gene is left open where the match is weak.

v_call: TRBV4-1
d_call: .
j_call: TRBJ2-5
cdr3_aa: ASSQDRQRRETQY

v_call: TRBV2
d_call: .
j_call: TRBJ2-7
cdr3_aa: ASSERTSTFEQY

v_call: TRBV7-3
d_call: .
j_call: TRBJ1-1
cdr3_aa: ASSPMGGADEAF

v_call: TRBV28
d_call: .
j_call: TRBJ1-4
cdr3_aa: ATYTADRVATNEKLF

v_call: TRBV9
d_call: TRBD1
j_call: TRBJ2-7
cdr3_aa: ASSVRTGTYEQY

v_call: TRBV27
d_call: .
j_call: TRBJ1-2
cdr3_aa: ASSFQGRGDYGYT

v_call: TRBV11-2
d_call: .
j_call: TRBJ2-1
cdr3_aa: ASSLASSRNEQF

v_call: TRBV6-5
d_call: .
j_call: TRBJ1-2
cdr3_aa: ASSPSRLYGYT

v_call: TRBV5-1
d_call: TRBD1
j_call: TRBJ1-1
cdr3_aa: ASSLGGTANTEAF

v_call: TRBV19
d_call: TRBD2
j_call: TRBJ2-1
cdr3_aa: ASSTGTSGISNEQF

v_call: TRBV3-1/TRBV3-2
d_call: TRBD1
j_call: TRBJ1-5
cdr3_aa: ASSHGQGFGNQPQH

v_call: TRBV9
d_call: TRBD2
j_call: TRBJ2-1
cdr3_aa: ASSEGTSGRMRGEQF

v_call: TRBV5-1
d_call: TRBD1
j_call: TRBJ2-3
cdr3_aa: ASSLTGVADTQY

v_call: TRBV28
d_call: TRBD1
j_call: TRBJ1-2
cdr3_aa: ASSEIRDRALNYGYT

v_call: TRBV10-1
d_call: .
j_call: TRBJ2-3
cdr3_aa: ASSYFGVAGTQY

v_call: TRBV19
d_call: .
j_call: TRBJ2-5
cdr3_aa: ASSIDRLPETQY

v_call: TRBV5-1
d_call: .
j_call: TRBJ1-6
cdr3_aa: ASSPGRGSNSPLH

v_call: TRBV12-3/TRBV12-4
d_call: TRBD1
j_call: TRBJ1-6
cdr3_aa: ASSGTAPRGLH

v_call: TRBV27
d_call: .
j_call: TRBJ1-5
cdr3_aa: ASSLSGGSNQPQH

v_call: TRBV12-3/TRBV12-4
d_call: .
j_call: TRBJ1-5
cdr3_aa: ASSLTGAPQH

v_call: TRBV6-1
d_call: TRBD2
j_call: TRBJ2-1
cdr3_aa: ASSEISGRAYGHEQF

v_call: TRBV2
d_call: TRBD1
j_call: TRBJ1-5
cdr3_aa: ASSRTGAQPQH

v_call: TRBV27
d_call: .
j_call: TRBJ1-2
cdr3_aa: ASSYGRANYGYT

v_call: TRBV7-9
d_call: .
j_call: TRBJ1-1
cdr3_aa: ASSRGSFATEAF

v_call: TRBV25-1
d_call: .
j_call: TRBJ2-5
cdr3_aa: ASSENRVFETQY

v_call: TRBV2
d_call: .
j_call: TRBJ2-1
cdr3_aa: ASSTGLHGNEQF

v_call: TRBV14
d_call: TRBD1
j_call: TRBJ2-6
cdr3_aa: ASSRQGPSGANVLT

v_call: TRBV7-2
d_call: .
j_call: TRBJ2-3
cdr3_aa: ASTVGGVWTIPLTDTQY

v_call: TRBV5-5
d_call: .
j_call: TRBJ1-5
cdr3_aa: ASSQPGRNQPQH

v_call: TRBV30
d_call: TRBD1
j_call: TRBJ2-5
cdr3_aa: AWSVTGGQETQY

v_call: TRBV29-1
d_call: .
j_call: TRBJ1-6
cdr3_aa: SVADSINSPLH

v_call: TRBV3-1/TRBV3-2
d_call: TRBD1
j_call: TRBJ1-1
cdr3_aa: ASSRQGENTEAF

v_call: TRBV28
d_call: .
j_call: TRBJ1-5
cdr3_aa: ASNIVTTTEHQPQH

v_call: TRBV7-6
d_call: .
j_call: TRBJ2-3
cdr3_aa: ASSFWGTDTQY

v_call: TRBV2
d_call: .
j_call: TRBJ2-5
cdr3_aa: ASSGYETQY

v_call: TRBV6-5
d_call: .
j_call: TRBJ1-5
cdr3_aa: ASSTNPSNQPQH

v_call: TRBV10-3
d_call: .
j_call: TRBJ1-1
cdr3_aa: AISDTGTPIEAF

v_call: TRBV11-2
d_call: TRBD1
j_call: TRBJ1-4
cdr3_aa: ASSSGTGGVYEKLF

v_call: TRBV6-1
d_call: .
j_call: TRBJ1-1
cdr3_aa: ASSDLGGNTEAF

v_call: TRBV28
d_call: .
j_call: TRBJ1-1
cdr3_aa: ASTAFTEAF

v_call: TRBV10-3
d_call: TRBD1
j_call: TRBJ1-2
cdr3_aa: AIKGTGGRYGYT

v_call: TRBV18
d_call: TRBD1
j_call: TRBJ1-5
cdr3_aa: ASSPGDRNQPQH

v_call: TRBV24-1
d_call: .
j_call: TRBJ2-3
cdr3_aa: ATSDLGRGDTQY

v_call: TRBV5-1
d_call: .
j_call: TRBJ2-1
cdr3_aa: ASGGGSLGDNEQF

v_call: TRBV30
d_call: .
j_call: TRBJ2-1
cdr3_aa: AWSRSWNEQF

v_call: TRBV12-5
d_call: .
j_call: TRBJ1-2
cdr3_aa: ASELTRDLRYGYT

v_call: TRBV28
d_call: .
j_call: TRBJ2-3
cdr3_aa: ASSLWGTDTQY

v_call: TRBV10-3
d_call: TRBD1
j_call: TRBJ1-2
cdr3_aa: AIGEGADYGYT

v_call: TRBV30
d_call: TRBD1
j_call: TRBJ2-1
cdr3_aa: AWSGPAGGGNEQF

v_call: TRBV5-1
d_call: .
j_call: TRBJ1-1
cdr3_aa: ASSPRPSTEAF

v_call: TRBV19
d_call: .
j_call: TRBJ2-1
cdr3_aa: ASSTRDRRYNEQF

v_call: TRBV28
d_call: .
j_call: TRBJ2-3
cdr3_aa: ASSLPHTQY

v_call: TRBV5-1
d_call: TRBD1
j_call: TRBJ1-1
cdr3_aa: ASSLNTGGNTEAF

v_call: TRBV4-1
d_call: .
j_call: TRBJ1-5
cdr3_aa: ASSQDSNQPQH

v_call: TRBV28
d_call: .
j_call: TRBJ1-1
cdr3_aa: ASQALRTVNTEAF

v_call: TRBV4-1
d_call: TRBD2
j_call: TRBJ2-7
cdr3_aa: ASSQDRRERHEQY

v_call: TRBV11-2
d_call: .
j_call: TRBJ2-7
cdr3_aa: ASSSGPTNSYEQY

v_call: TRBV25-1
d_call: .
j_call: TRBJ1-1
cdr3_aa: ASRRGTEAF